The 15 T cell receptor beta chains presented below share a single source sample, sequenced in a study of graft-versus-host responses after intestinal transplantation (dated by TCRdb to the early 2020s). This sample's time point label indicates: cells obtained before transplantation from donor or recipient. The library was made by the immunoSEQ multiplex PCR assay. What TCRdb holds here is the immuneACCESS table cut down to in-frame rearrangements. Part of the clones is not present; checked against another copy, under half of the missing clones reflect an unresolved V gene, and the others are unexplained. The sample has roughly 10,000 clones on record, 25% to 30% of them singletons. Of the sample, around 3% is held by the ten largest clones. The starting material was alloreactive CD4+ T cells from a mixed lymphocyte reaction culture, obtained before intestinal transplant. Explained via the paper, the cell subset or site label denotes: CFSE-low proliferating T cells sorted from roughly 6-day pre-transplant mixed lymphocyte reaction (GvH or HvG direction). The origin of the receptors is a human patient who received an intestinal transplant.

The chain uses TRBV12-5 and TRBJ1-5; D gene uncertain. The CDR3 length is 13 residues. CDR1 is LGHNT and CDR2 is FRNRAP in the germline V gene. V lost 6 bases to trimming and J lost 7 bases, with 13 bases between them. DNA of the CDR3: TGTGCTAGTGGCCGATTTAGGCCCCAGCCCCAGCATTTT. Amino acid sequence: CASGRFRPQPQHF.

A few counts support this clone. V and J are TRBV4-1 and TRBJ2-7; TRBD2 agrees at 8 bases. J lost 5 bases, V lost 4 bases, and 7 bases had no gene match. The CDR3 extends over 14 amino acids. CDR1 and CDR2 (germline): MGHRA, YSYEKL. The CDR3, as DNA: TGCGCCAGCAGCCGCGGGGGGCGAGTTGACGAGCAGTACTTC. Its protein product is CASSRGGRVDEQYF.

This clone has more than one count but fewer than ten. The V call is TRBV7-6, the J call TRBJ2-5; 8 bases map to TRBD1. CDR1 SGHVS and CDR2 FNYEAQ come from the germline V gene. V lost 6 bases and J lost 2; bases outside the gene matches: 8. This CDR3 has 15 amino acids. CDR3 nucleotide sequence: TGTGCCAGCAGGGCTGACAGGGGCCTGCAAGAGACCCAGTACTTC. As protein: CASRADRGLQETQYF. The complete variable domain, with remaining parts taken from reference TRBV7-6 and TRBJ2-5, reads GAGVSQSPRYKVTKRGQDVALRCDPISGHVSLYWYRQALGQGPEFLTYFNYEAQQDKSGLPNDRFSAERPEGSISTLTIQRTEQRDSAMYRCASRADRGLQETQYFGPGTRLLVL.

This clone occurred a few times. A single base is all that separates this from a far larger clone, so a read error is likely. CDR3 in amino acids: CASSQDSVGGQTQHF. CDR3 DNA: TGCGCCAGCAGCCAAGATTCGGTCGGGGGTCAGACCCAGCATTTT. This chain uses TRBV4-1 with TRBJ1-5, with D possibly matching TRBD1 (5 bases). This CDR3 is 15 amino acids long. Germline V gene lookup returns CDR1 MGHRA and CDR2 YSYEKL.

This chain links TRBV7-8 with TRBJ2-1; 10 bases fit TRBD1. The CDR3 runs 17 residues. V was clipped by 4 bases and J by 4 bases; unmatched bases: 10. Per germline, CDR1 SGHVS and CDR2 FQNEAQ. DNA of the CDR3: TGTGCCAGCAGCTCAAACCGGGAGGGACAGGGGTACAATGAGCAGTTCTTC. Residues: CASSSNREGQGYNEQFF. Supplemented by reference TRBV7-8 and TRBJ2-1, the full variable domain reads GAGVSQSPRYKVAKRGQDVALRCDPISGHVSLFWYQQALGQGPEFLTYFQNEAQLDKSGLPSDRFFAERPEGSVSTLKIQRTQQEDSAVYLCASSSNREGQGYNEQFFGPGTRLTVL.

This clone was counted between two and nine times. The CDR3 is CAWRTGVGYEQYF. The CDR3 region has the DNA TGTGCCTGGAGAACCGGGGTTGGCTACGAGCAGTACTTC. This sequence joins TRBV30 and TRBJ2-7; D perhaps matches TRBD2 (5 bases). The CDR3 covers 13 residues. V lost 3 bases and J lost 3, with 12 bases in between. CDR1 is GTSNPN and CDR2 is SVGIG in the germline V gene (reference sequence).

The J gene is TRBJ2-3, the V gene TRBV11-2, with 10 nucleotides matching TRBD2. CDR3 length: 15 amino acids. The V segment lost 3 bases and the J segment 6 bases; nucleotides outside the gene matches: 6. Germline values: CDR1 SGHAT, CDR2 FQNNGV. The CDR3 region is CASSFLAGEGDTQYF. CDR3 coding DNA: TGTGCCAGCAGCTTTCTAGCGGGAGAGGGGGATACGCAGTATTTT.

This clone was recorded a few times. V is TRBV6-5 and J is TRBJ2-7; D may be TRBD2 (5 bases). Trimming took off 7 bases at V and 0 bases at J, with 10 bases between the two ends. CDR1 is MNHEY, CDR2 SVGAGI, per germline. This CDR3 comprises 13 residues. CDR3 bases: TGTGCCAGCAATGAAGCGGCCTCCTACGAGCAGTACTTC. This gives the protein CASNEAASYEQYF.

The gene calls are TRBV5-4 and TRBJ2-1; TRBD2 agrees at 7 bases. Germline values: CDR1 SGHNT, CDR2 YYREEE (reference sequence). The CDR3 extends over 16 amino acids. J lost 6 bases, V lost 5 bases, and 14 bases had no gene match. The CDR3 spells CASSRSGAGFLNEQFF. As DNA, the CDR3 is TGTGCCAGCAGTCGGTCGGGAGCGGGATTCCTCAATGAGCAGTTCTTC. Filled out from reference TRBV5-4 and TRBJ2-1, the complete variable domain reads ETGVTQSPTHLIKTRGQQVTLRCSSQSGHNTVSWYQQALGQGPQFIFQYYREEENGRGNFPPRFSGLQFPNYSSELNVNALELDDSALYLCASSRSGAGFLNEQFFGPGTRLTVL.

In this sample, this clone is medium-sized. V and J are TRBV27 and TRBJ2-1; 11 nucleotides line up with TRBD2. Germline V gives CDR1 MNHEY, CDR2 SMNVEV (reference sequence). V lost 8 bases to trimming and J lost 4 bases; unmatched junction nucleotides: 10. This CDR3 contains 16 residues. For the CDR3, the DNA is TGTGCCAGCGGTAACCCCGGGACTAGCGGATACAATGAGCAGTTCTTC. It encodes CASGNPGTSGYNEQFF.

The DNA of the CDR3 is TGTGCCAGCAGGGGGCGGGGGCTGGTTTATGGCTACACCTTC. Translating it yields CASRGRGLVYGYTF. The rearrangement uses TRBV6-5 and TRBJ1-2; a possible D gene is TRBD1 (6 bases). Looked up from germline, CDR1 is MNHEY and CDR2 is SVGAGI. Trimming removed 6 bases from V and 5 bases from J, with 16 bases in between. The length of the CDR3 is 14 residues.

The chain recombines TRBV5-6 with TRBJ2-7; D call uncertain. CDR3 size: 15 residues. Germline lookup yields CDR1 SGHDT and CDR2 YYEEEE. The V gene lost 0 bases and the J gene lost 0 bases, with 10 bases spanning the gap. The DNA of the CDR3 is TGTGCCAGCAGCTTGGAGGGTTACCGCTCCTACGAGCAGTACTTC. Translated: CASSLEGYRSYEQYF.

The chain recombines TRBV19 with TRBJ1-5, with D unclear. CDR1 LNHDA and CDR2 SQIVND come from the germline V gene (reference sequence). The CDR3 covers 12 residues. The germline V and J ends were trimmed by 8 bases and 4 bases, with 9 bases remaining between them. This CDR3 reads CASRLGNQPQHF. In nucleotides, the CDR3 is TGTGCCAGTCGCCTAGGGAATCAGCCCCAGCATTTT.

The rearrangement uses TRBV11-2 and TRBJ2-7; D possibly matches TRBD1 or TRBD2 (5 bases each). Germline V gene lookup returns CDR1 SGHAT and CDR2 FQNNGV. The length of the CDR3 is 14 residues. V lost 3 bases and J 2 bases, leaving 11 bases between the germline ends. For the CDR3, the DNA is TGTGCCAGCAGCTTTGGGGCGGGCGCCTACGAGCAGTACTTC. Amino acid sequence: CASSFGAGAYEQYF.

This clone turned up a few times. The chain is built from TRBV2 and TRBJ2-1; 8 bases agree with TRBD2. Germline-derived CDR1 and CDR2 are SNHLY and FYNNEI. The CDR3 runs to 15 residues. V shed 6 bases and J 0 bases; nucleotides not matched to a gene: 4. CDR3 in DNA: TGTGCCAGCAGCCGGACTAGCCGCTCCTACAATGAGCAGTTCTTC. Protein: CASSRTSRSYNEQFF.